This T cell receptor beta chain was retrieved from a study of T cell changes during pregnancy in multiple sclerosis. The length of the CDR3 is 15 residues. The V and J ends lost 6 bases and 4 bases, in that order; junction bases with no gene match: 12. The V gene's germline CDR1 is SGHAT and CDR2 FQDESV (reference sequence). Some clones are missing from TCRdb's copy, which holds only in-frame ones; the method was immunoSEQ multiplex PCR. Among tens of thousands of clones listed, just under 95% were seen once. The receptor was isolated from a female donor in good health, enrolled as a control in a pregnancy study. The rearrangement joins TRBV11-1 to TRBJ2-7, with 7 bases fitting TRBD1. This specimen was peripheral blood, taken after pregnancy. The CDR3 loop reads CASRDDRDKGYEQYF. DNA for the CDR3: TGTGCCAGCAGGGATGACAGGGATAAGGGGTACGAGCAGTACTTC.